Here is one T cell receptor (beta chain) with its context. The specificity of this receptor is unknown. No base quality values were provided; no much bigger clone lies one nucleotide off. These data are taken from a study of blood T cell repertoires in COVID-19 (dated by TCRdb to between 2020 and 2021). Regarding the study in general: The collaborator samples originated in the United States, Italy and Spain and spanned the acute and convalescent phases of COVID-19. The prospective study material was composed of cDNA or gDNA derived from T cells, B-cell-depleted T cells, or PBMCs. The dataset comprised deeply sampled blood TCRbeta repertoires from subjects exposed to, actively infected with, or recovered from COVID-19. The repertoires were made available in a free public database intended to serve as a resource for research on the immune response to SARS-CoV-2. Samples came from the ongoing ImmuneRACE study (first 160 participants) plus 1,254 subjects from 6 global collaborators. Sample metadata almost always included a de-identified subject ID, COVID-19 status, age in years and sex. Where available, HLA class I and class II types were taken from metadata supplied by the sample provider and were not determined by assay-based typing.

The immunoSEQ Assay, a bias-controlled multiplex PCR, was used to amplify TCRbeta CDR3 regions from genomic DNA. The authors processed their data as follows. The number of nucleated cells in each sample was estimated by amplification of reference gene primers within the assay. To quantify the absolute abundance of each unique TCRbeta CDR3 rearrangement, sequence reads were collapsed and filtered. For each sample, productive Simpson clonality was calculated as the square root of Simpson's diversity index over productive rearrangements. TCRdb provides this immuneACCESS table in a form limited to in-frame rearrangements. Some clones are lacking; in checked studies, under half of them reflect an unresolved V gene, and why the rest are absent is not known. V, J and clone size are those of that table, while D and trimming were read from the DNA. This sample has approximately 290,000 clones in its table, and approximately 85% of those were observed once. The ten top clones hold roughly 0.87% of the sample.

The investigation overall reported the following: Clinical and demographic metadata were provided uncurated, with the amount varying by source and participant.

At one collaborating source in Seattle, patients were enrolled during active infection and were followed longitudinally through the course of disease. Each collaborating institution followed its own protocols to collect whole blood in K2EDTA tubes. For TCRbeta analysis, collaborator samples were shipped as frozen whole blood, as isolated PBMCs, or as DNA extracted from either sample type. Relative to germline, V is 4 bases shorter and J is 0 bases shorter, with 7 bases between their ends. CDR1 is given as LNHDA and CDR2 as SQIVND, both from the germline V gene (reference sequence). From cysteine to phenylalanine, the CDR3 is 14 amino acids long. Just the 42-base CDR3 DNA is kept, in frame starting at base 1.

The TCR originated in a human donor with COVID-19, enrolled during active disease. The donor label of this sample is uncertain. The sample consisted of peripheral blood. The V gene is TRBV19 and the J gene is TRBJ1-5, with TRBD1 tentatively as D gene (5 bases match). The nucleotides are TGTGCCAGTAGTAGGGGGGATAGCAATCAGCCCCAGCATTTT. Its coded protein is CASSRGDSNQPQHF.